The 17 T cell receptor beta chains presented below share a single source sample, sequenced in a study of T cells in tuberculosis (dated by TCRdb to the late 2010s). In light of the paper, this sample's time point label describes: new active TB diagnosis, blood taken before or within 7 days of starting treatment. Receptor amplification or capture employed the immunoSEQ multiplex PCR assay. Held by TCRdb, this immuneACCESS table contains in-frame sequences only and omits some clones. Under half of the omission traces to an unresolved V gene where checked; the cause of the rest is unknown. The sample table holds some 31,000 clones, of which roughly 90% were seen once. The ten most abundant clones make up nearly 2.5% of the sample. Material: PBMCs, obtained at tuberculosis diagnosis. All receptors come from an adult with tuberculosis.

The V gene is TRBV6-6, the J gene TRBJ2-7, with 8 bases fitting TRBD2. Per the germline V gene, CDR1 is MNHNY and CDR2 is SVGAGI (reference sequence). The CDR3 length is 16 residues. V shed 4 bases and J 0 bases; nucleotides not matched to a gene: 8. The CDR3 bases are TGTGCCAGCAGTTCCGCGGAGCGGGGGACCTCCTACGAGCAGTACTTC. Its protein is CASSSAERGTSYEQYF.

The chain links TRBV12-5 to TRBJ1-5; D possibly corresponds to TRBD1 (5 bases). The length of the CDR3 is 14 residues. The V end lost 0 bases, the J end lost 5 bases, and 8 bases lay between the germline ends. Germline V gene sequence: CDR1 LGHNT, CDR2 FRNRAP. CDR3 residues: CASGLVPGYQPQHF. CDR3 in DNA: TGTGCTAGTGGTTTGGTACCAGGGTATCAGCCCCAGCATTTT.

The chain is built from TRBV19 and TRBJ1-4; 10 nucleotides align to TRBD1. This CDR3 has 15 residues. J was trimmed by 8 bases and V by 3 bases; bases with no gene match: 6. The germline CDR1 and CDR2 sequences are LNHDA and SQIVND (reference sequence). DNA for the CDR3: TGTGCCAGTAGTATCGGACAGGGGGTGGGAGAAAAACTGTTTTTT. Translating it yields CASSIGQGVGEKLFF. The variable domain in full, with the rest retrieved from reference TRBV19 and TRBJ1-4, is DGGITQSPKYLFRKEGQNVTLSCEQNLNHDAMYWYRQDPGQGLRLIYYSQIVNDFQKGDIAEGYSVSREKKESFPLTVTSAQKNPTAFYLCASSIGQGVGEKLFFGSGTQLSVL.

The chain is built from TRBV2 and TRBJ2-7; tentatively, D is TRBD1 (6 bases). The V end lost 6 bases, the J end lost 4 bases, and 16 bases lay between the germline ends. The CDR3 spans 14 residues. Germline V gives CDR1 SNHLY, CDR2 FYNNEI. The DNA of the CDR3 is TGTGCCAGCAGCTTGCCGGACAGTCAGTACGAGCAGTACGTC. Its translation is CASSLPDSQYEQYV.

The chain joins TRBV7-2 to TRBJ2-3; D is perhaps TRBD1 (7 bases). This CDR3 has 16 residues. The germline V gene has CDR1 SGHTA and CDR2 FQGNSA. The V gene lost 4 bases and the J gene lost 1 base, with 15 bases spanning the gap. The CDR3 sequence is CASSSGRGAGTDTQYF. The CDR3, as DNA: TGTGCCAGCAGCTCCGGCAGGGGGGCGGGCACAGATACGCAGTATTTT.

The gene calls are TRBV5-6 and TRBJ1-5, with a possible D match to TRBD1 (6 bases). Germline CDR1 and CDR2: SGHDT and YYEEEE. The CDR3 contains 16 residues. Trimming pared 4 bases from V and 3 bases from J, leaving 17 bases between. The CDR3: CASSIRQASYNQPQHF. The CDR3 DNA sequence: TGTGCCAGCAGCATAAGACAGGCCTCTTACAATCAGCCCCAGCATTTT.

The chain links TRBV4-1 to TRBJ2-1, with 15 positions matching TRBD2. Trimming cost V 4 bases and J 7 bases; bases outside gene matches: 2. The germline gives CDR1 MGHRA, CDR2 YSYEKL. This CDR3 comprises 15 residues. The CDR3 nucleotides are TGCGCCAGCAGCCGAGGGACTAGCGGGGGGAATGAGCAGTTCTTC. Translating gives CASSRGTSGGNEQFF.

This chain uses TRBV5-6 with TRBJ2-1, with D maybe TRBD2 (5 bases). Trimming shortened V by 0 bases and J by 7 bases, and 8 bases separated the two germline ends. CDR3 length: 13 amino acids. Germline CDR1 reads SGHDT; CDR2 reads YYEEEE. The DNA for the CDR3 is TGTGCCAGCAGCTTGGCGCCGGGGAATGAGCAGTTCTTC. Translation gives CASSLAPGNEQFF. The variable domain in full, completed from reference TRBV5-6 and TRBJ2-1, reads DAGVTQSPTHLIKTRGQQVTLRCSPKSGHDTVSWYQQALGQGPQFIFQYYEEEERQRGNFPDRFSGHQFPNYSSELNVNALLLGDSALYLCASSLAPGNEQFFGPGTRLTVL.

The chain links TRBV6-1 to TRBJ2-7; D possibly corresponds to TRBD1 (7 bases). Germline V CDR1 and CDR2: MNHNS, SASEGT. This CDR3 comprises 15 residues. V dropped 1 base and J dropped 3 bases, with 13 bases sitting between them. The CDR3 here is CASSEEAGGGYEQYV. CDR3 nucleotide sequence: TGTGCCAGCAGTGAAGAGGCAGGGGGAGGCTACGAGCAGTACGTC.

The V and J genes are TRBV28 and TRBJ1-1, with D unresolved. The V gene lost 7 bases and the J gene lost 0 bases, with 12 bases spanning the gap. This CDR3 is built from 14 residues. In germline, CDR1 is MDHEN, CDR2 SYDVKM. This chain's CDR3 is CASTAGLMNTEAFF. In DNA, the CDR3 is TGTGCCAGCACAGCGGGATTGATGAACACTGAAGCTTTCTTT.

This chain links TRBV21-1 with TRBJ1-6. TRBV21-1 is a known pseudogene. The CDR3 is 16 amino acids. The CDR3 DNA follows: TGTGCCAGCAGCTCCCAACGACGGGGTCGAGGATCACCCCTCCACTTT. Translated: CASSSQRRGRGSPLHF.

V gene TRBV2 combines with J gene TRBJ2-7; tentatively, D is TRBD1 (6 bases). The CDR3 consists of 12 residues. Trimming took 6 bases from V and 10 from J, leaving 16 bases between them. Germline V gives CDR1 SNHLY, CDR2 FYNNEI. The CDR3 spells CASRESKGTQYV. CDR3 bases: TGTGCCAGCAGAGAATCCAAGGGGACACAGTACGTC.

This chain uses TRBV25-1 with TRBJ1-4; tentative D call: TRBD1 (6 bases). The CDR3 spans 15 residues. Trimming removed 4 bases at V and 3 bases at J, with 12 bases between. Germline CDR1 reads MGHDK; CDR2 reads SYGVNS. The CDR3 nucleotides are TGTGCCAGCAGTGGCGACAGGTTCCCTAATGAAAAACTGTTTTTT. This encodes CASSGDRFPNEKLFF.

This clone was seen once. This chain links TRBV4-1 with TRBJ2-2; 9 positions agree with TRBD1. The trim removed 2 bases at V and 4 bases at J, leaving 8 bases unmatched. The germline gives CDR1 MGHRA, CDR2 YSYEKL. This CDR3 region has 17 residues. The CDR3 sequence is CASSQWVRDRATGELFF. The CDR3 DNA sequence: TGCGCCAGCAGCCAATGGGTCCGGGACAGGGCCACCGGGGAGCTGTTTTTT.

This chain links TRBV11-2 with TRBJ1-6; a possible D gene is TRBD1 (5 bases). Between the trimmed V and J ends, which lost 0 bases and 2 bases, there was a span of 11 bases. The CDR3 runs 17 residues. From germline, CDR1 is SGHAT and CDR2 FQNNGV. CDR3 protein: CASSLEGRVTYNSPLHF. The DNA of the CDR3 is TGTGCCAGCAGCTTAGAGGGCAGGGTTACCTATAATTCACCCCTCCACTTT.

This chain connects TRBV4-2 to TRBJ2-7, with 7 bases matching TRBD1. Germline V gene lookup returns CDR1 LGHNA and CDR2 YNFKEQ. The junction had 10 bases not matched to a gene; V was cut back by 5 bases and J by 6 bases. This CDR3 spans 14 amino acids. CDR3: CASSLRGTEAEQYF. DNA for the CDR3: TGTGCCAGCAGCTTGCGAGGGACAGAGGCCGAGCAGTACTTC.

The chain employs TRBV2 and TRBJ2-2, with TRBD1 matching over 7 bases. Trimming at V came to 6 bases and at J to 1 base, leaving 8 bases not matched to a gene. The CDR3 totals 16 residues. Germline CDR1 SNHLY, CDR2 FYNNEI. The CDR3 DNA reads TGTGCCAGCAGACCCACAGGGGCCCTGAACACCGGGGAGCTGTTTTTT. It encodes CASRPTGALNTGELFF.